These 12 T cell receptor beta chains were all obtained from the same sample, sequenced in a study of human T cells and chemical hapten exposure. Time point given: pre-sensitization, week 0. The treatment denotes: therapeutic diphenylcyclopropenone sensitization with weekly scalp DPC. Each CDR3 protein gets one entry after TCRdb re-called the RACE reads with MiXCR. This sample yields about 120,000 distinct CDR3 sequences, of which roughly 14% are seen a single time; approximately 3% belongs to the top ten. The sample here was whole blood, taken in connection with sensitization to the hapten diphenylcyclopropenone (DPC). These receptors came from a woman aged 18-29 years with alopecia areata. Some clones in this sample may be carry-over from other donors' samples.

This rearrangement joins TRBV7-9 to TRBJ2-3; D may be TRBD2 (5 bases). Germline CDR1 and CDR2: SEHNR and FQNEAQ (reference sequence). V lost 6 bases, J lost 0 bases, and 10 bases lay in between. The CDR3 is 14 amino acids. The CDR3 region has the DNA TGTGCCAGCAGTCCGGGGTCGAGCACAGATACGCAGTATTTT. Protein: CASSPGSSTDTQYF.

In this sample, this clonotype turned up once. Germline and junction disagree at one end, which may indicate a read error. CDR3 loop: CAGSSPTGGLPTEAFF. CDR3 sequence (DNA): TGTGCCGGCAGCTCCCCGACAGGGGGATTACCCACTGAAGCTTTCTTT. The chain uses TRBV7-2 and TRBJ1-1; TRBD1 matches 9 bases. The length of the CDR3 is 16 residues. From germline, CDR1 is SGHTA and CDR2 FQGNSA. The full variable domain, its missing parts supplied by reference TRBV7-2 and TRBJ1-1, is GAGVSQSPSNKVTEKGKDVELRCDPISGHTALYWYRQSLGQGLEFLIYFQGNSAPDKSGLPSDRFSAERTGGSVSTLTIQRTQQEDSAVYLCAGSSPTGGLPTEAFFGQGTRLTVV.

V and J are TRBV6-6 and TRBJ1-1; 9 nucleotides agree with TRBD1. CDR3 length equals 15 residues. The ends lost 7 bases at V and 4 bases at J; junction bases unmatched: 10. Germline assignment: CDR1 MNHNY and CDR2 SVGAGI (reference sequence). CDR3 nucleotides: TGTGCCAGCACCTTAGACAGGGGGTTGAGCACTGAAGCTTTCTTT. Protein sequence: CASTLDRGLSTEAFF.

This clonotype was detected ten times or more. The CDR3 sequence is CASSLYGQETQYF. The DNA for the CDR3 is TGTGCCAGCAGTTTATACGGCCAAGAGACCCAGTACTTC. This chain links TRBV27 with TRBJ2-5; D gene uncertain. Germline CDR1 and CDR2: MNHEY and SMNVEV (reference sequence). The length of the CDR3 is 13 residues. Deletions cut 1 base from V and 1 base from J, with 4 bases between.

This clonotype appeared a few times. The rearrangement uses TRBV12-3 or TRBV12-4 and TRBJ1-5, with D possibly TRBD1 on 6 matching bases. With 6 bases removed from V and 3 bases from J, the gap between germline ends came to 12 bases. The CDR3 extends over 14 amino acids. Here the CDR3 reads CASSLQGLNQPQHF. The CDR3 bases are TGTGCCAGCAGCCTCCAGGGGCTCAATCAGCCCCAGCATTTT.

V gene TRBV11-1 combines with J gene TRBJ1-1, with 7 bases fitting TRBD1. Germline loops: CDR1 SGHAT, CDR2 FQDESV (reference sequence). CDR3 size: 16 residues. Trimming took 5 bases from V and 2 from J; bases not matched to a gene: 11. The CDR3 loop reads CASSPRDRGPNTEAFF. CDR3 bases: TGTGCCAGCAGCCCGCGGGACAGAGGCCCAAACACTGAAGCTTTCTTT.

On this clonotype itself: An end of the junction differs from the germline gene, which may be a read error. The chain combines TRBV4-2 with TRBJ2-2; the match to TRBD1 covers 7 bases. Germline loops: CDR1 LGHNA, CDR2 YNFKEQ. This CDR3 spans 17 amino acids. The CDR3 nucleotides read TGTGTCAGCAGCCAAGGGGACAGAATTAAGAACACCGGGGAGCTGTTTTTT. This sequence encodes CVSSQGDRIKNTGELFF.

This clonotype was observed at least ten times. J is TRBJ1-5 and V is TRBV10-2; 10 bases line up with TRBD1. V lost 6 bases to trimming and J lost 7 bases; unmatched junction nucleotides: 9. The CDR3 has 15 amino acids. The V gene's germline CDR1 is WSHSY and CDR2 SAAADI. CDR3 sequence: CASRSGTGVGQPQHF. The CDR3 nucleotides are TGCGCCAGCAGGTCCGGGACAGGGGTAGGGCAGCCCCAGCATTTT.

V gene TRBV4-3 combines with J gene TRBJ2-7; the D gene is possibly TRBD1 (6 bases). The ends were cut back, 0 bases at V and 4 bases at J, with 13 bases in the middle. The CDR3 is 15 residues long. Germline V CDR1 and CDR2: LGHNA, YSLEER. In nucleotides, the CDR3 is TGCGCCAGCAGCCAAGATATTCAGGGGTGGTACGAGCAGTACTTC. Its translation: CASSQDIQGWYEQYF.

This clonotype was observed many times. The J gene is TRBJ2-2, the V gene TRBV9, with D perhaps TRBD1 (6 bases). The length of the CDR3 is 16 residues. The ends were cut back, 4 bases at V and 0 bases at J, with 13 bases in the middle. CDR1 SGDLS and CDR2 YYNGEE come from the germline V gene. CDR3 protein: CASSPQTGPNTGELFF. DNA of the CDR3: TGTGCCAGCAGCCCACAGACAGGACCGAACACCGGGGAGCTGTTTTTT.

V gene TRBV20-1 combines with J gene TRBJ2-1; the D gene is possibly TRBD2 (6 bases). The CDR3 loop spans 12 amino acids. The germline V gene has CDR1 DFQATT and CDR2 SNEGSKA (reference sequence). Written as DNA, the CDR3 is TGCAGCGGACTATCCGGCTACAATGAGCAGTTCTTC. Translation gives CSGLSGYNEQFF.

This clonotype was picked up many times. CDR3 sequence: CASSHGTGGSYGYTF. CDR3 sequence (DNA): TGTGCCAGCAGCCACGGGACAGGGGGCAGCTATGGCTACACCTTC. The genes are TRBV13 and TRBJ1-2; TRBD1 matches at 12 bases. The trim removed 5 bases at V and 4 bases at J, leaving 5 bases unmatched. Looked up from germline, CDR1 is PRHDT and CDR2 is FYEKMQ (reference sequence). The CDR3 runs to 15 residues.